The 14 T cell receptor beta chains below come from one sample, sequenced in a study of T cells expressing NK-cell markers. TCRdb reprocessed the 5' RACE reads and stores each CDR3 protein as one record, lacking DNA. The repertoire table contains 400,000 to 500,000 distinct CDR3 sequences. Sequencing was done on a sample of blood T cells: a sorted CD56 or NKG2C T cell subset, CD4+ or CD8+ T cells, or bulk PBMC T cells (not recorded which). Receptor source: a woman between 18 and 69 years old in good health.

CDR3 in amino acids: CSARDLTGSGANVLTF. V and J are TRBV20-1 and TRBJ2-6. Germline values: CDR1 DFQATT, CDR2 SNEGSKA (reference sequence). The CDR3 is made up of 16 amino acids.

The chain uses TRBV20-1 and TRBJ1-1; TCRdb designates TRBD1, a call that cannot be tested without DNA. The CDR3 extends over 15 amino acids. CDR1 is DFQATT, CDR2 SNEGSKA, per germline (reference sequence). The CDR3 protein is CSARRQGYNSPEAFF.

The rearrangement uses TRBV28 and TRBJ2-3; with no DNA, the TCRdb D assignment of TRBD2 cannot be verified. This CDR3 has 16 amino acids. Germline lookup yields CDR1 MDHEN and CDR2 SYDVKM. The CDR3 protein is CASSALAGEGPDTQYF.

V usage is TRBV11-2 and J usage is TRBJ1-1; the D gene TCRdb calls, TRBD1, cannot be checked with no DNA. Germline-derived CDR1 and CDR2 are SGHAT and FQNNGV. CDR3 size: 15 residues. This CDR3 is CASSPLTGINTEAFF.

The V call is TRBV12-3 or TRBV12-4, the J call TRBJ2-1; TCRdb indicates TRBD1, and absent DNA this call remains unverified. This CDR3 comprises 14 residues. The CDR3 reads CASSFLDRRNEQFF.

The chain joins TRBV5-6 to TRBJ2-1. The CDR3 runs to 13 residues. Per germline, CDR1 SGHDT and CDR2 YYEEEE. CDR3 protein: CASSYPSYNEQFF.

J is TRBJ1-5 and V is TRBV29-1; TCRdb's D gene call, TRBD1, goes unchecked for lack of DNA. Germline values: CDR1 SQVTM, CDR2 ANQGSEA. The CDR3 consists of 12 residues. CDR3 loop: CSVATGNQPQHF.

This rearrangement joins TRBV20-1 to TRBJ2-2. This CDR3 is 12 amino acids long. Per the germline V gene, CDR1 is DFQATT and CDR2 is SNEGSKA (reference sequence). CDR3 sequence: CSVHLNTGELFF.

The chain is built from TRBV7-2 and TRBJ2-3; TCRdb names TRBD2, which stays unverified in the absence of DNA. From germline, CDR1 is SGHTA and CDR2 FQGNSA. CDR3 length: 16 amino acids. The CDR3 loop reads CASSSRTSRIWDTQYF.

The chain is built from TRBV20-1 and TRBJ2-3; TCRdb reports TRBD1, a call that lacks DNA to check it against. This CDR3 has 15 amino acids. CDR1 and CDR2 (germline): DFQATT, SNEGSKA (reference sequence). The CDR3 protein is CSASGGQAITDTQYF.

V usage is TRBV29-1 and J usage is TRBJ1-1. The germline V gene encodes CDR1 SQVTM and CDR2 ANQGSEA. The CDR3 has 12 amino acids. The CDR3 here is CSAGRMNTEAFF.

This chain links TRBV3-1 with TRBJ2-5. This CDR3 spans 14 amino acids. The germline CDR1 and CDR2 sequences are LGHDT and YNNKEL (reference sequence). CDR3 sequence: CASSPLSGQETQYF.

The chain combines TRBV6-2 or TRBV6-3 with TRBJ1-4; TCRdb picks TRBD1, but there is no DNA to check that call. Germline CDR1 and CDR2: MNHEY and SVGEGT. CDR3 length equals 21 residues. CDR3 protein: CASSYYRPQGQGRRRNEKLFF.

The gene calls are TRBV12-3 or TRBV12-4 and TRBJ2-7; the D gene TCRdb calls, TRBD1, cannot be checked with no DNA. This CDR3 contains 13 residues. The CDR3 loop reads CASSTGASYEQYF.